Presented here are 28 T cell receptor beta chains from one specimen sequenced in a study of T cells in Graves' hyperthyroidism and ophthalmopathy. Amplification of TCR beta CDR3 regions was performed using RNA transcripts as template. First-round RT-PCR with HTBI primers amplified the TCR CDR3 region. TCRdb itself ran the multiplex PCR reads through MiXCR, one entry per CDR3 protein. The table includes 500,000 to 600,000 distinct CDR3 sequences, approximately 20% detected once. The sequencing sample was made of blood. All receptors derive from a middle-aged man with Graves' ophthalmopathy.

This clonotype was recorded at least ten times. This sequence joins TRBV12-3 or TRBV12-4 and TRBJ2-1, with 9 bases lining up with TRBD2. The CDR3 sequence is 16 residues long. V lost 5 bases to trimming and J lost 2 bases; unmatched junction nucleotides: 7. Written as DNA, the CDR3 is TGTGCCAGCAGTAGGCGGGAGGGGGTCGCCTACAATGAGCAGTTCTTC. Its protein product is CASSRREGVAYNEQFF.

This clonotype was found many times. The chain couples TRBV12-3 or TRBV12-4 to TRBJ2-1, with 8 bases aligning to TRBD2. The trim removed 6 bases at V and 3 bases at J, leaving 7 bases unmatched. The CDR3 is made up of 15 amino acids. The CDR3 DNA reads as TGTGCCAGCAGCAGCATTGCGGGGGGCTACAATGAGCAGTTCTTC. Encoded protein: CASSSIAGGYNEQFF.

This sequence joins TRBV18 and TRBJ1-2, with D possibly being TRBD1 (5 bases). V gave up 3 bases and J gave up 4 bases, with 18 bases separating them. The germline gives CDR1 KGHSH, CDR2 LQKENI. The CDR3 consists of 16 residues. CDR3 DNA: TGTGCCAGCTCACCGAGTGCCGGGACTTTAGCCTATGGCTACACCTTC. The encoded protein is CASSPSAGTLAYGYTF.

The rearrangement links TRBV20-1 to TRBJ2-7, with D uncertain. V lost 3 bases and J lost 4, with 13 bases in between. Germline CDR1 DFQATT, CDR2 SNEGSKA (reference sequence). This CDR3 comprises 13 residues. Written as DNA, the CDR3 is TGCAGTGCTAGTCAGGTCGTGGTGTACGAGCAGTACTTC. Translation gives CSASQVVVYEQYF.

The CDR3 region is CASSEDSSRDTQYF. The CDR3 bases are TGTGCCAGTAGCGAGGACAGTTCGAGGGATACGCAGTATTTT. This chain connects TRBV19 to TRBJ2-3, with a weak D call TRBD1 (6 bases). Germline CDR1 and CDR2: LNHDA and SQIVND (reference sequence). The CDR3 spans 14 residues. The V end was cut by 6 bases, the J end by 6 bases, with 16 bases between.

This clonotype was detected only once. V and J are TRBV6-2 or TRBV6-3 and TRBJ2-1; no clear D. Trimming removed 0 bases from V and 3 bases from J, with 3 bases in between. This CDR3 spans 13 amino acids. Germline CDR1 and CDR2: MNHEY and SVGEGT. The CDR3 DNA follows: TGTGCCAGCAGTTACTCCCACTACAATGAGCAGTTCTTC. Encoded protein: CASSYSHYNEQFF.

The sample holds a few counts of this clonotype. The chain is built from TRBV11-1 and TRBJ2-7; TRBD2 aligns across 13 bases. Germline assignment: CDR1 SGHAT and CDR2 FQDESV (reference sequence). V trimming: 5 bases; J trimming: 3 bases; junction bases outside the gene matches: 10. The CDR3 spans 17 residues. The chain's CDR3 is CASSRTSGGSLYYEQYF. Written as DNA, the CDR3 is TGTGCCAGCAGCAGGACTAGCGGGGGATCCCTTTACTACGAGCAGTACTTC.

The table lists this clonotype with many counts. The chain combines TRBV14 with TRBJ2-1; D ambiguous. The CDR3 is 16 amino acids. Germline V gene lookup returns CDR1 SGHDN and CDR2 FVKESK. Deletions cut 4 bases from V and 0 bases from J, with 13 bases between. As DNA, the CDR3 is TGTGCCAGCAGCCCCAGAGGAAAGGGCTCCTACAATGAGCAGTTCTTC. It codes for CASSPRGKGSYNEQFF.

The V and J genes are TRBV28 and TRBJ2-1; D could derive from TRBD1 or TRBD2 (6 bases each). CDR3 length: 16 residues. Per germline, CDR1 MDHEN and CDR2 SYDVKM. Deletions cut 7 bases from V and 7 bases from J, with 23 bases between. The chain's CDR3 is CASTPRPGGGGNEQFF. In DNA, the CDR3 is TGTGCCAGCACCCCCCGGCCTGGCGGAGGGGGTAATGAGCAGTTCTTC. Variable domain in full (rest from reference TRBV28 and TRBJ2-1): DVKVTQSSRYLVKRTGEKVFLECVQDMDHENMFWYRQDPGLGLRLIYFSYDVKMKEKGDIPEGYSVSREKKERFSLILESASTNQTSMYLCASTPRPGGGGNEQFFGPGTRLTVL.

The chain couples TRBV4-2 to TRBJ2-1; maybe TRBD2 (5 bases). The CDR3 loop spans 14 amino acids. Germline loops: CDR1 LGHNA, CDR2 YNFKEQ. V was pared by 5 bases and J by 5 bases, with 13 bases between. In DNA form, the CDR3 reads TGTGCCAGCAGCAATCCTGGAGGAAACAATGAGCAGTTCTTC. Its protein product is CASSNPGGNNEQFF.

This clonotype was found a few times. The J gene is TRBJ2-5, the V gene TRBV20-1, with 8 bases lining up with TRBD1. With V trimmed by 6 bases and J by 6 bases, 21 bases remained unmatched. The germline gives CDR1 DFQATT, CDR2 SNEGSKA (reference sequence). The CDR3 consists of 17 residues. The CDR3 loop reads CSAGGNRGTPWGQTQYF. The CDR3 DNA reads TGCAGTGCGGGGGGTAACAGGGGGACTCCATGGGGGCAGACCCAGTACTTC.

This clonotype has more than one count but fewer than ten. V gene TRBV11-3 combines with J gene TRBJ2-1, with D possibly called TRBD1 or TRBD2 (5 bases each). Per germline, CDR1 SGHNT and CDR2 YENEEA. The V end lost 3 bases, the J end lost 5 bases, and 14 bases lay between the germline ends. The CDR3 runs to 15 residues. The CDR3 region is CASSFHFGAHNEQFF. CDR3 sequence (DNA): TGTGCCAGCAGCTTTCATTTCGGGGCTCACAATGAGCAGTTCTTC.

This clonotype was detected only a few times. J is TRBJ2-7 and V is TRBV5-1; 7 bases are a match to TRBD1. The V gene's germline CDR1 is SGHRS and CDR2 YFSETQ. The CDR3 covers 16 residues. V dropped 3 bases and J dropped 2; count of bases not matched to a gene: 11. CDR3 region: CASSSTPSGTAYEQYF. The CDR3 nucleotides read TGCGCCAGCAGCTCCACGCCATCCGGGACAGCCTACGAGCAGTACTTC.

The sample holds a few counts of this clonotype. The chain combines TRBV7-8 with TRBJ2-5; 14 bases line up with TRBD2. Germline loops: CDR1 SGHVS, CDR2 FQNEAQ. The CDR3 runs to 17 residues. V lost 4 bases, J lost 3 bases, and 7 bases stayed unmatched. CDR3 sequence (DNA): TGTGCCAGCAGCTCGACTAGCGGGGGGGCCGCGGAAGAGACCCAGTACTTC. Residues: CASSSTSGGAAEETQYF.

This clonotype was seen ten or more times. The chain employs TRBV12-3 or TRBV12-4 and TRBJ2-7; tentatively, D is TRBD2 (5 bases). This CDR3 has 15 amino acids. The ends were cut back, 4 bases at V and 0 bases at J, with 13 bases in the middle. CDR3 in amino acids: CASSYRRDSSYEQYF. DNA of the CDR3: TGTGCCAGCAGTTATCGTCGGGATAGCTCCTACGAGCAGTACTTC.

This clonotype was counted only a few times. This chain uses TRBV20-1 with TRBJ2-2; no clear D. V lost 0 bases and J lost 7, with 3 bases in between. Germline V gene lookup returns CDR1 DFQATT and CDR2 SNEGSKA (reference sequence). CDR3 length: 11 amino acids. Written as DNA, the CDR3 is TGCAGTGCTAGAGAGATCGGGGAGCTGTTTTTT. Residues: CSAREIGELFF.

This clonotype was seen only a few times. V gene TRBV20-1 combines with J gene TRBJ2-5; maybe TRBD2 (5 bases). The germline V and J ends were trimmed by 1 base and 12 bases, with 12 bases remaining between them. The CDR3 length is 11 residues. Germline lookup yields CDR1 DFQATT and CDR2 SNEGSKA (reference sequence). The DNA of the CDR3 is TGCAGTGCTAGAGTGACCGCCGGGGAGTACTTC. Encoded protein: CSARVTAGEYF.

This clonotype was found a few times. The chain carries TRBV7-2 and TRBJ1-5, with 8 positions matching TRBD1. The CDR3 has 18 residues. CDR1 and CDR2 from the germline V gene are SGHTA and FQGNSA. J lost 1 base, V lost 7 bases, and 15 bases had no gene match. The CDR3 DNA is TGTGCCAGCACCCCCGCCGGGACAGGAATGTGGAGCAATCAGCCCCAGCATTTT. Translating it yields CASTPAGTGMWSNQPQHF.

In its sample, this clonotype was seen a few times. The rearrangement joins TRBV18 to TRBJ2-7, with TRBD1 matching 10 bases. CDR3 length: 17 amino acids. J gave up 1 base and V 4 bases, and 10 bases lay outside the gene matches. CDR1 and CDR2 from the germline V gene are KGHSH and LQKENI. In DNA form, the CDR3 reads TGTGCCAGCTCACGACTACCGGGACAGGGGAATTCCTACGAGCAGTACTTC. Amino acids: CASSRLPGQGNSYEQYF.

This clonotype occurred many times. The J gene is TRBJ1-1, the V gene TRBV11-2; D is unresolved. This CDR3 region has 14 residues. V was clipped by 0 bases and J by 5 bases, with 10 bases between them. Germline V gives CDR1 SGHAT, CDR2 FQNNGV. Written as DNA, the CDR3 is TGTGCCAGCAGCTTAGAGGCCCTGGGTACTGAAGCTTTCTTT. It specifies CASSLEALGTEAFF.

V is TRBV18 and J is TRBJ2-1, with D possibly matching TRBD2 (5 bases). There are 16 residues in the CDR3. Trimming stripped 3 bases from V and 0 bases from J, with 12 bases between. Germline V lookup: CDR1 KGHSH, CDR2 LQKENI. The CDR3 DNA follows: TGTGCCAGCTCACCTACGGCGGGTCGCTCCTACAATGAGCAGTTCTTC. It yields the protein CASSPTAGRSYNEQFF.

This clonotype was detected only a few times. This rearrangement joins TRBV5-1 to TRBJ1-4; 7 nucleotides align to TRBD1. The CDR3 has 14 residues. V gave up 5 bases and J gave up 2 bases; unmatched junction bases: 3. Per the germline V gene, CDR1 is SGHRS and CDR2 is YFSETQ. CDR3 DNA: TGCGCCAGCAGACTACAGGGGACTAATGAAAAACTGTTTTTT. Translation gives CASRLQGTNEKLFF.

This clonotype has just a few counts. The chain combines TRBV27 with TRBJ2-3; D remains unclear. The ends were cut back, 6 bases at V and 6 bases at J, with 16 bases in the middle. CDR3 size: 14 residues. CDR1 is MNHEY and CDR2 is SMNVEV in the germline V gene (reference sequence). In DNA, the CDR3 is TGTGCCAGCAGCCGCCAAGTCCTTGGGGATACGCAGTATTTT. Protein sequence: CASSRQVLGDTQYF.

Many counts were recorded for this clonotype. The CDR3 DNA sequence: TGTGCCAGCAGCCGGGAGGGCTCGCAGTATTTT. Translation gives CASSREGSQYF. This chain links TRBV3-1 with TRBJ2-3; 7 nucleotides align to TRBD2. This CDR3 spans 11 amino acids. Unmatched junction bases numbered 2, after V lost 4 bases and J lost 10 bases. Germline V gene data show CDR1 as LGHDT and CDR2 as YNNKEL (reference sequence).

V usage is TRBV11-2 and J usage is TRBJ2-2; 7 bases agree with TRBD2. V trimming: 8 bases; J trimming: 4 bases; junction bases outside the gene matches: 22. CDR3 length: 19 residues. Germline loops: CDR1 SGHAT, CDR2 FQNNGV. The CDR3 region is CASGYPPTGTTLLTGELFF. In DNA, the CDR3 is TGTGCCAGCGGATACCCCCCTACCGGGACTACTCTACTCACCGGGGAGCTGTTTTTT.

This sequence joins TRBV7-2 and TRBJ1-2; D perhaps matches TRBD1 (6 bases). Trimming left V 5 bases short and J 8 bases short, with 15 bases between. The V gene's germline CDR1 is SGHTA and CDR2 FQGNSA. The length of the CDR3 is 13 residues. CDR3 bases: TGTGCCAGCAGCCGGACAGCGGGGAGCGGCTACACCTTC. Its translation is CASSRTAGSGYTF.

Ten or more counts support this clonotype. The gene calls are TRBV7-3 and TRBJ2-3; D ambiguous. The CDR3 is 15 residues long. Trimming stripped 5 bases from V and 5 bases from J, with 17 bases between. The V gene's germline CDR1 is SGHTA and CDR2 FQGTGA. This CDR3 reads CASSPDRNSLDTQYF. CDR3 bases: TGTGCCAGCAGCCCAGACCGCAACTCTCTAGATACGCAGTATTTT. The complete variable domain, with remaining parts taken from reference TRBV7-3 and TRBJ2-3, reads GAGVSQTPSNKVTEKGKYVELRCDPISGHTALYWYRQSLGQGPEFLIYFQGTGAADDSGLPNDRFFAVRPEGSVSTLKIQRTERGDSAVYLCASSPDRNSLDTQYFGPGTRLTVL.

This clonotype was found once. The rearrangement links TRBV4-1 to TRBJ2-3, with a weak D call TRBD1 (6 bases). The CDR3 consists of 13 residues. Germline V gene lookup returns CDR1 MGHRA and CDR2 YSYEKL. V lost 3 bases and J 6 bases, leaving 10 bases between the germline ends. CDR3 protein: CASSHPQGDTQYF. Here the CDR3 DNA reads TGCGCCAGCAGCCACCCGCAGGGGGATACGCAGTATTTT.